The 10 T cell receptor beta chains reported below all come from one sample, sequenced in a study of CD8 T cells in ankylosing spondylitis. TCRdb re-called the 5' RACE reads with MiXCR, one entry per CDR3 protein. Of approximately 180,000 distinct CDR3 sequences in the sample, 15% to 20% were seen once. Input material: blood, either unsorted or a sorted T cell fraction (not recorded which). All receptors derive from a male donor between 5 and 35 years old with ankylosing spondylitis or in good health (not recorded which).

This clonotype was counted at least ten times. The rearrangement uses TRBV3-1 and TRBJ1-2; maybe TRBD1 (5 bases). The CDR3 has 14 amino acids. CDR1 and CDR2 from the germline V gene are LGHDT and YNNKEL (reference sequence). Trimming left V 0 bases short and J 8 bases short, with 13 bases between. Here the CDR3 reads CASSQDLGLKGYTF. CDR3 DNA: TGTGCCAGCAGCCAAGATTTGGGACTCAAAGGCTACACCTTC.

This clonotype has a count of ten or more. The chain carries TRBV28 and TRBJ1-2; D may be TRBD1 (5 bases). This CDR3 has 12 residues. Germline V gene sequence: CDR1 MDHEN, CDR2 SYDVKM. V dropped 7 bases and J dropped 8 bases, with 14 bases sitting between them. The CDR3 is CASKLKTAGYTF. In DNA form, the CDR3 reads TGTGCCAGCAAGTTAAAGACAGCAGGCTACACCTTC.

Ten or more counts support this clonotype. This chain uses TRBV10-3 with TRBJ1-2; D is undetermined. This CDR3 spans 14 amino acids. Deletions cut 1 base from V and 0 bases from J, with 6 bases between. Germline CDR1 is ENHRY and CDR2 is SYGVKD. The CDR3 DNA is TGTGCCATCAGTGAGTTACCGTCTAACTATGGCTACACCTTC. This translates into CAISELPSNYGYTF.

There are many counts of this clonotype. This chain links TRBV12-3 or TRBV12-4 with TRBJ2-1, with D unresolved. Trimming pared 6 bases from V and 0 bases from J, leaving 12 bases between. This CDR3 is 15 amino acids long. The CDR3 sequence: CASRQAAVSYNEQFF. The CDR3 DNA sequence: TGTGCCAGCAGGCAGGCGGCCGTCTCCTACAATGAGCAGTTCTTC.

This clonotype was seen more than once but under ten times. A single base separates this from a much larger clone, so it may be a read error. The V and J genes are TRBV12-3 or TRBV12-4 and TRBJ1-2; 7 positions match TRBD1. The CDR3 runs to 12 residues. The CDR3 sequence is CASSPDRAGYPF. The CDR3 nucleotides read TGTGCCAGCAGCCCCGACAGGGCGGGCTACCCCTTC.

This clonotype was observed many times. The CDR3 protein is CASSFLAGRNTGELFF. CDR3 nucleotide sequence: TGTGCCAGCAGCTTCCTAGCGGGACGGAACACCGGGGAGCTGTTTTTT. The chain uses TRBV7-9 and TRBJ2-2; 9 bases fit TRBD2. V gave up 3 bases and J gave up 1 base; unmatched junction bases: 3. Germline loops: CDR1 SEHNR, CDR2 FQNEAQ (reference sequence). CDR3 length equals 16 residues.

This clonotype was recorded many times. The V gene is TRBV5-1, the J gene TRBJ2-3, with 7 bases lining up with TRBD2. The CDR3 has 16 amino acids. V trimming: 4 bases; J trimming: 1 base; junction bases outside the gene matches: 9. Germline CDR1 reads SGHRS; CDR2 reads YFSETQ. CDR3 residues: CASSTTTSSRTDTQYF. In DNA form, the CDR3 reads TGCGCCAGCAGCACAACGACTAGCTCGCGCACAGATACGCAGTATTTT.

This clonotype was seen at least ten times. The chain has TRBV12-3 or TRBV12-4 and TRBJ2-1; maybe TRBD2 (6 bases). The germline V and J ends were trimmed by 4 bases and 7 bases, with 11 bases remaining between them. This CDR3 region has 13 residues. Written as DNA, the CDR3 is TGTGCCAGCAGTTCGGCGGGACTTAATGAGCAGTTCTTC. Translating gives CASSSAGLNEQFF.

The sample holds many counts of this clonotype. The chain links TRBV5-1 to TRBJ1-5, with D maybe TRBD1 (5 bases). V was cut by 3 bases and J by 0 bases, with 7 bases left in between. Germline loops: CDR1 SGHRS, CDR2 YFSETQ. The CDR3 is 14 amino acids. The CDR3 bases are TGCGCCAGCAGCTGGGACGGTAGCAATCAGCCCCAGCATTTT. Its protein product is CASSWDGSNQPQHF. Full variable domain (missing parts from reference TRBV5-1 and TRBJ1-5): KAGVTQTPRYLIKTRGQQVTLSCSPISGHRSVSWYQQTPGQGLQFLFEYFSETQRNKGNFPGRFSGRQFSNSRSEMNVSTLELGDSALYLCASSWDGSNQPQHFGDGTRLSIL.

This clonotype was found many times. V is TRBV2 and J is TRBJ2-1; TRBD2 matches at 11 bases. The junction had 5 bases not matched to a gene; V was cut back by 9 bases and J by 4 bases. Germline V gene data show CDR1 as SNHLY and CDR2 as FYNNEI. The CDR3 runs 14 residues. The CDR3 region is CARQTSGTYNEQFF. The CDR3 bases are TGTGCCAGGCAGACTAGCGGGACTTACAATGAGCAGTTCTTC.